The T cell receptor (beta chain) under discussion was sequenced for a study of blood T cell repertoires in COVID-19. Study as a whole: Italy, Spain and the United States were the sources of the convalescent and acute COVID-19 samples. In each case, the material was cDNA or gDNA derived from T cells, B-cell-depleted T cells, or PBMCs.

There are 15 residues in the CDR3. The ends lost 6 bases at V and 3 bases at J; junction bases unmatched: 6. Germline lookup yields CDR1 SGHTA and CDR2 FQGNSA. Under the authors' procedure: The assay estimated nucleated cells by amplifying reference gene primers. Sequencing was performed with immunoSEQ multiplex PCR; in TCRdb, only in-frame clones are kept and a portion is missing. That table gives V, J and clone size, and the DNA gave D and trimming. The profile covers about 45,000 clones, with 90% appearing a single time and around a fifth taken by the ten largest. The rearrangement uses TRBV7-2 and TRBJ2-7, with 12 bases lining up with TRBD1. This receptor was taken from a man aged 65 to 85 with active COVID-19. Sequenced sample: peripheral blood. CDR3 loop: CASSSGQGAFYEQYF. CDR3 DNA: TGTGCCAGCAGTTCGGGACAGGGGGCGTTCTACGAGCAGTACTTC.